The 12 T cell receptor beta chains presented below share a single source sample, sequenced in a study of CD8 T cells in Susac syndrome. The authors reverse transcribed roughly 0.5 to 1 ug RNA with random hexamers. From the immunoSEQ multiplex PCR reads, TCRdb called clonotypes with MiXCR, one entry per CDR3 protein. The sample carries about 85,000 distinct CDR3 sequences, roughly 94% recorded once. Sequencing was performed on CD8+ T cells from PBMCs. The receptors shown here come from a human donor with Susac syndrome.

V and J are TRBV20-1 and TRBJ1-5, with TRBD1 as a possible D gene (5 bases). The CDR3 has 17 residues. The germline V and J ends were trimmed by 2 bases and 1 base, with 18 bases remaining between them. Per the germline V gene, CDR1 is DFQATT and CDR2 is SNEGSKA (reference sequence). CDR3 nucleotides: TGCAGTGCTAGATCTCCATCGGGGGTTCAAAGCAATCAGCCCCAGCATTTT. As protein: CSARSPSGVQSNQPQHF.

The chain combines TRBV19 with TRBJ2-1, with TRBD2 matching over 11 bases. The germline CDR1 and CDR2 sequences are LNHDA and SQIVND (reference sequence). This CDR3 comprises 15 residues. V shed 5 bases and J 5 bases; nucleotides not matched to a gene: 5. The CDR3 sequence: CASSLGLAGHNEQFF. In DNA, the CDR3 is TGTGCCAGTAGTCTAGGACTAGCGGGCCACAATGAGCAGTTCTTC. Variable domain in full (rest from reference TRBV19 and TRBJ2-1): DGGITQSPKYLFRKEGQNVTLSCEQNLNHDAMYWYRQDPGQGLRLIYYSQIVNDFQKGDIAEGYSVSREKKESFPLTVTSAQKNPTAFYLCASSLGLAGHNEQFFGPGTRLTVL.

The J gene is TRBJ2-1, the V gene TRBV6-2 or TRBV6-3; 7 bases are a match to TRBD1. The V and J ends lost 0 bases and 6 bases, in that order; junction bases with no gene match: 5. Germline V CDR1 and CDR2: MNHEY, SVGEGT. CDR3 length equals 15 residues. The CDR3 region is CASSYSWDSPNEQFF. In nucleotides, the CDR3 is TGTGCCAGCAGTTACTCATGGGACAGTCCCAATGAGCAGTTCTTC.

In nucleotides, the CDR3 is TGTGCCAGCAGTTCGCTAGCAGGGAATACAGATACGCAGTATTTT. Amino acid sequence: CASSSLAGNTDTQYF. The chain employs TRBV6-6 and TRBJ2-3, with D possibly called TRBD1 or TRBD2 (5 bases each). CDR1 is MNHNY and CDR2 is SVGAGI in the germline V gene (reference sequence). V lost 4 bases, J lost 3 bases, and 14 bases lay in between. The CDR3 has 15 residues.

The J gene is TRBJ2-1, the V gene TRBV2; weak D call: TRBD2 (5 bases). Trimming removed 2 bases from V and 5 bases from J, with 16 bases in between. CDR1 and CDR2 from the germline V gene are SNHLY and FYNNEI. CDR3 length equals 16 residues. The CDR3 coding sequence is TGTGCCAGCAGTGAAATGGGAGTGAGGATGAACAATGAGCAGTTCTTC. This codes for CASSEMGVRMNNEQFF.

The gene calls are TRBV4-3 and TRBJ1-2; no clear D gene. V was clipped by 0 bases and J by 2 bases, with 10 bases between them. Germline V gene sequence: CDR1 LGHNA, CDR2 YSLEER. This CDR3 contains 15 residues. The CDR3 here is CASSQEDGANYGYTF. CDR3 DNA: TGCGCCAGCAGCCAAGAAGACGGAGCGAACTATGGCTACACCTTC.

The chain combines TRBV27 with TRBJ1-1, with D hard to call. This CDR3 region has 12 residues. Germline CDR1 reads MNHEY; CDR2 reads SMNVEV (reference sequence). Trimming removed 5 bases at V and 7 bases at J, with 11 bases between. CDR3: CASSPLGSEAFF. CDR3 DNA sequence: TGTGCCAGCAGTCCGTTAGGGAGTGAAGCTTTCTTT.

This rearrangement joins TRBV12-3 or TRBV12-4 to TRBJ2-5, with 11 bases aligning to TRBD2. J gave up 5 bases and V 2 bases, and 10 bases lay outside the gene matches. The length of the CDR3 is 17 residues. The CDR3 spells CASSLTASGRPGETQYF. Written as DNA, the CDR3 is TGTGCCAGCAGTTTAACAGCTAGCGGGAGGCCCGGGGAGACCCAGTACTTC.

For the CDR3, the DNA is TGTGCCAGCAGCCCTGGACAGGGAATGGGCGAGCAGTACTTC. Translation gives CASSPGQGMGEQYF. The V gene is TRBV5-7, the J gene TRBJ2-7, with TRBD1 identical over 8 bases. TRBV5-7 is designated an ORF whose function remains uncertain. V dropped 4 bases and J dropped 6; count of bases not matched to a gene: 9. The CDR3 sequence is 14 residues long.

The chain combines TRBV7-2 with TRBJ2-1, with TRBD2 matching 10 bases. This CDR3 spans 15 amino acids. Germline V gene data show CDR1 as SGHTA and CDR2 as FQGNSA. After removal of 5 bases from V and 3 bases from J, the junction contained 4 bases not matched to a gene. The CDR3 nucleotides read TGTGCCAGCAGCATAGGGACTAGCGACTACAATGAGCAGTTCTTC. This gives the protein CASSIGTSDYNEQFF.

The chain carries TRBV7-9 and TRBJ1-2; D is perhaps TRBD1 (5 bases). Trimming took 8 bases from V and 8 from J, leaving 15 bases between them. This CDR3 is 12 amino acids long. Germline CDR1 reads SEHNR; CDR2 reads FQNEAQ (reference sequence). CDR3 in amino acids: CASPTQERGYTF. CDR3 nucleotide sequence: TGTGCCAGCCCCACACAGGAAAGAGGCTACACCTTC.

The chain recombines TRBV29-1 with TRBJ2-2; 10 bases are a match to TRBD2. The CDR3 loop spans 14 amino acids. Losses at the gene ends were 6 bases for V and 8 bases for J; bases not matched to a gene: 9. CDR1 SQVTM and CDR2 ANQGSEA come from the germline V gene. This CDR3 reads CSVSASGSVGELFF. CDR3 in DNA: TGCAGCGTATCGGCTAGCGGGAGTGTGGGGGAGCTGTTTTTT.